These 19 T cell receptor beta chains originate from one sample sequenced in a study of shared clonotypes between healthy human individuals. Sequencing used immunoSEQ multiplex PCR; TCRdb keeps in-frame clones, though not all of them. The table shows a few million clones, with just over 90% occurring only once. Positive CCR7 selection of CD45RO-negative cells yielded the naive CD8 cells, and terminally differentiated effector memory CD45RA+ cells were excluded. The sequenced material came from naive CD8+ T cells from PBMCs. The receptors shown here come from a man aged 18 to 29 in good health. Some clones in this sample may be carry-over from other donors' samples.

Only a few counts were recorded for this clone. Other DNA sequences from this sample encode an identical CDR3 as well. The chain has TRBV9 and TRBJ1-5; D gene uncertain. The CDR3 totals 13 residues. Germline values: CDR1 SGDLS, CDR2 YYNGEE. Trimming cost V 0 bases and J 5 bases, with 6 bases left between them. The CDR3 here is CASSVAGDQPQHF. In DNA form, the CDR3 reads TGTGCCAGCAGCGTAGCCGGAGATCAGCCCCAGCATTTT. Together with reference TRBV9 and TRBJ1-5, the CDR3 gives the full variable domain: DSGVTQTPKHLITATGQRVTLRCSPRSGDLSVYWYQQSLDQGLQFLIQYYNGEERAKGNILERFSAQQFPDLHSELNLSSLELGDSALYFCASSVAGDQPQHFGDGTRLSIL.

The gene calls are TRBV7-9 and TRBJ1-3, with D perhaps TRBD1 (5 bases). CDR3 size: 14 residues. Germline V gene data show CDR1 as SEHNR and CDR2 as FQNEAQ (reference sequence). Between the trimmed V and J ends, which lost 4 bases and 3 bases, there was a span of 10 bases. CDR3 protein: CASSYGGYGNTIYF. The CDR3 DNA follows: TGTGCCAGCAGCTATGGGGGATATGGAAACACCATATATTTT.

The chain carries TRBV27 and TRBJ1-2; 7 nucleotides agree with TRBD1. The CDR3 is 14 amino acids. V trimming: 8 bases; J trimming: 6 bases; junction bases outside the gene matches: 12. Looked up from germline, CDR1 is MNHEY and CDR2 is SMNVEV (reference sequence). Here the CDR3 reads CASGPQGGGNGYTF. The CDR3 DNA follows: TGTGCCAGCGGGCCCCAGGGGGGCGGGAATGGCTACACCTTC.

The V call is TRBV6-1, the J call TRBJ1-2, with TRBD1 as a possible D gene (6 bases). The V gene's germline CDR1 is MNHNS and CDR2 SASEGT. Trimming stripped 3 bases from V and 8 bases from J, with 22 bases between. The length of the CDR3 is 16 residues. The CDR3 reads CASSDDYRDGGDGYTF. The CDR3 region has the DNA TGTGCCAGCAGTGACGATTACAGGGACGGTGGAGACGGCTACACCTTC.

This chain connects TRBV7-6 to TRBJ2-7; 9 bases agree with TRBD1. The CDR3 runs to 14 residues. Germline V CDR1 and CDR2: SGHVS, FNYEAQ. V lost 5 bases and J lost 5; bases outside the gene matches: 7. CDR3 nucleotide sequence: TGTGCCAGCAGCCCGCGGACAGGGGATGACGAGCAGTACTTC. Its protein is CASSPRTGDDEQYF.

The J gene is TRBJ2-5, the V gene TRBV27, with D possibly matching TRBD1 (6 bases). Germline CDR1 MNHEY, CDR2 SMNVEV (reference sequence). V lost 6 bases, J lost 5 bases, and 16 bases lay in between. This CDR3 contains 14 residues. CDR3 loop: CASRILQGEETQYF. In DNA form, the CDR3 reads TGTGCCAGCAGGATACTACAGGGTGAGGAGACCCAGTACTTC.

The CDR3 DNA sequence: TGTGCCAGCAGTGAGGGATACGAGCAGTACTTC. Protein sequence: CASSEGYEQYF. The rearrangement uses TRBV6-5 and TRBJ2-7, with TRBD2 as a possible D gene (5 bases). The CDR3 contains 11 residues. Germline lookup yields CDR1 MNHEY and CDR2 SVGAGI. V lost 5 bases, J lost 4 bases, and 6 bases lay in between.

V is TRBV30 and J is TRBJ1-1; TRBD1 agrees at 8 bases. Germline V CDR1 and CDR2: GTSNPN, SVGIG (reference sequence). The CDR3 is 13 residues long. Trimming cost V 2 bases and J 8 bases; bases outside gene matches: 7. The CDR3 nucleotides read TGTGCCTGGAGTCTGGACAGGGCAGGGGAAGCTTTCTTT. It specifies CAWSLDRAGEAFF.

CDR3 sequence: CASSLGSWNGYTF. The CDR3 DNA reads as TGTGCCAGCAGCTTAGGGTCTTGGAATGGCTACACCTTC. The chain carries TRBV7-2 and TRBJ1-2; D is uncertain. This CDR3 is built from 13 residues. Between the trimmed V and J ends, which lost 1 base and 6 bases, there was a span of 9 bases. CDR1 SGHTA and CDR2 FQGNSA come from the germline V gene.

This chain links TRBV4-2 with TRBJ2-3; 11 bases are a match to TRBD2. Losses at the gene ends were 3 bases for V and 4 bases for J; bases not matched to a gene: 3. CDR1 is LGHNA, CDR2 YNFKEQ, per germline. CDR3 length: 15 amino acids. The CDR3 bases are TGTGCCAGCAGCCATACTAGCGGGAGACCAGATACGCAGTATTTT. Translated, it gives CASSHTSGRPDTQYF.

V usage is TRBV30 and J usage is TRBJ1-2; D not certain. The germline CDR1 and CDR2 sequences are GTSNPN and SVGIG (reference sequence). This CDR3 has 10 amino acids. Trimming removed 5 bases at V and 7 bases at J, with 8 bases between. This chain's CDR3 is CAWYTAGYTF. The CDR3 region has the DNA TGTGCCTGGTACACGGCTGGCTACACCTTC.

The chain employs TRBV28 and TRBJ1-1; D possibly corresponds to TRBD1 (5 bases). Germline CDR1 MDHEN, CDR2 SYDVKM. The CDR3 extends over 14 amino acids. V gave up 3 bases and J gave up 5 bases, with 13 bases separating them. CDR3 region: CASSFSVGRTEAFF. The CDR3 DNA reads as TGTGCCAGCAGTTTCTCAGTGGGGCGGACTGAAGCTTTCTTT.

Details on this clone: The junction departs from germline at one end; a sequencing error may be responsible. The CDR3 region has the DNA TGTGCGATCGGATCCCGGGACAGAAAACGAGGGCCCCTTTTT. Translating it yields CAIGSRDRKRGPLF. The chain combines TRBV5-4 with TRBJ1-4; 7 nucleotides match TRBD1. CDR3 length: 14 residues. CDR1 SGHNT and CDR2 YYREEE come from the germline V gene (reference sequence). The full variable domain, in which reference TRBV5-4 and TRBJ1-4 provide the parts outside the CDR3, is ETGVTQSPTHLIKTRGQQVTLRCSSQSGHNTVSWYQQALGQGPQFIFQYYREEENGRGNFPPRFSGLQFPNYSSELNVNALELDDSALYLCAIGSRDRKRGPLFGSGTQLSVL.

The sample holds one count of this clone. The chain joins TRBV19 to TRBJ2-7; the D gene is possibly TRBD2 (6 bases). CDR3 size: 13 residues. V dropped 8 bases and J dropped 0 bases, with 11 bases sitting between them. The germline V gene has CDR1 LNHDA and CDR2 SQIVND (reference sequence). CDR3 bases: TGTGCCAGTCATCGGGGGAACTCCTACGAGCAGTACTTC. Amino acids: CASHRGNSYEQYF.

The chain combines TRBV19 with TRBJ1-4; 8 bases line up with TRBD1. This CDR3 has 16 residues. The ends lost 5 bases at V and 0 bases at J; junction bases unmatched: 5. Germline V gives CDR1 LNHDA, CDR2 SQIVND (reference sequence). The CDR3 protein is CASSSQGAATNEKLFF. The CDR3 bases are TGTGCCAGTAGTTCCCAGGGGGCTGCAACTAATGAAAAACTGTTTTTT.

The rearrangement joins TRBV7-9 to TRBJ2-1, with no clear D. Trimming shortened V by 5 bases and J by 3 bases, and 14 bases separated the two germline ends. Germline V CDR1 and CDR2: SEHNR, FQNEAQ (reference sequence). The CDR3 extends over 15 amino acids. CDR3 residues: CASSLLDGHYNEQFF. CDR3 DNA: TGTGCCAGCAGCCTTCTTGACGGGCACTACAATGAGCAGTTCTTC.

The chain links TRBV30 to TRBJ2-3; D might be TRBD1 (6 bases). Per the germline V gene, CDR1 is GTSNPN and CDR2 is SVGIG (reference sequence). Trimming stripped 1 base from V and 7 bases from J, with 15 bases between. The CDR3 is made up of 14 amino acids. The CDR3 sequence is CAWSGTDARYTQYF. CDR3 nucleotide sequence: TGTGCCTGGAGTGGGACAGACGCCAGGTATACGCAGTATTTT.

This chain links TRBV11-2 with TRBJ1-1, with 7 positions matching TRBD1. Unmatched junction bases numbered 3, after V lost 1 base and J lost 1 base. Germline-derived CDR1 and CDR2 are SGHAT and FQNNGV. The CDR3 covers 15 residues. DNA for the CDR3: TGTGCCAGCAGCTTAGCCGGGACAGCGAACACTGAAGCTTTCTTT. Its translation is CASSLAGTANTEAFF. Based on the CDR3 plus reference TRBV11-2 and TRBJ1-1, the full variable domain is EAGVAQSPRYKIIEKRQSVAFWCNPISGHATLYWYQQILGQGPKLLIQFQNNGVVDDSQLPKDRFSAERLKGVDSTLKIQPAKLEDSAVYLCASSLAGTANTEAFFGQGTRLTVV.

The J gene is TRBJ1-1, the V gene TRBV29-1; D might be TRBD1 (6 bases). Germline V gene sequence: CDR1 SQVTM, CDR2 ANQGSEA. Trimming removed 3 bases from V and 4 bases from J, with 12 bases in between. This CDR3 is built from 13 residues. CDR3 DNA: TGCAGCGTTGATCAGGGGAGCGTCACTGAAGCTTTCTTT. It specifies CSVDQGSVTEAFF.